This T cell receptor beta chain was captured in a study of blood T cell repertoires in COVID-19 (dated by TCRdb to the early 2020s). Broadly, across the study: The collaborator samples originated in the United States, Italy and Spain and spanned the acute and convalescent phases of COVID-19. A de-identified subject ID, COVID-19 status, age in years and sex were almost always included in the sample metadata. The prospective study material was composed of cDNA or gDNA derived from T cells, B-cell-depleted T cells, or PBMCs. The samples were drawn from two sources: the first 160 participants of the ongoing ImmuneRACE study, and 1,000 to 1,500 subjects contributed by 6 global collaborators. The dataset comprised deeply sampled blood TCRbeta repertoires from subjects exposed to, actively infected with, or recovered from COVID-19. The repertoires were made available in a free public database intended to serve as a resource for research on the immune response to SARS-CoV-2. Where HLA class I and class II types were available, the types were taken from metadata supplied by the sample provider, not from assay-based typing.

The germline V gene gives CDR1 as KGHSH and CDR2 as LQKENI. From its cysteine to its phenylalanine, the CDR3 spans 14 amino acids. CDR3 DNA only is kept here, 42 bases in frame from base 1. Trimming takes 3 bases off V and 3 bases off J; junction bases not matched to a gene: 2. TCRbeta CDR3 regions were amplified from genomic DNA by means of the immunoSEQ Assay, a bias-controlled multiplex PCR. As for the original processing: The number of nucleated cells in each sample was estimated from the amplification of reference gene primers within the assay. To quantify the absolute abundance of each unique TCRbeta CDR3 rearrangement, sequence reads were collapsed and filtered. For each sample, productive Simpson clonality was calculated as the square root of Simpson's diversity index across productive rearrangements. Not all clones reach the TCRdb copy of this immuneACCESS table, which keeps in-frame sequences only. Checked studies attribute under half of the gap to unresolved V genes and leave the rest unexplained. Clone size and the V and J calls come from that table; the DNA yielded D and trimming. For this sample the table gives about 150,000 clones, of which about 80% were detected only once. The ten largest clones capture 3% of the sample.

Collaborating institutions collected whole blood in K2EDTA tubes following their own protocols. For TCRbeta analysis, collaborators shipped samples in one of three forms: frozen whole blood, isolated PBMCs, or DNA extracted from either of those sample types. Concerning this clone: Its binding antigen is unknown. No base-level quality is on record; no much larger clone is a single base apart.

Study-wide conclusions, independent of this receptor: How much clinical and demographic metadata was included differed by source and by participant, and the metadata was provided uncurated.

This chain is built from TRBV18 and TRBJ2-3; TRBD1 matches 8 bases in the middle. Sequencing was carried out using peripheral blood. The TCR was taken from a woman aged 80 or over with acute or convalescent COVID-19. The DNA reads TGTGCCAGCTCACCCGACAGGGGAACAGATACGCAGTATTTT. Translated, it gives CASSPDRGTDTQYF.